One and the same sample provided the 2 T cell receptor beta chains below, sequenced in a study of shared clonotypes between healthy human individuals. The data were produced by immunoSEQ multiplex PCR, yet TCRdb's version contains in-frame clones alone and is incomplete. Of some 690,000 clones listed, about nine tenths are singletons. The material sequenced was memory CD8+ T cells from PBMCs. Specified subset: CD45RO+ cells pooled with CCR7-negative TemRA cells. Source of these receptors: a man aged 18 to 30 in good health. Some clones in this sample may be carry-over from other donors' samples.

V usage is TRBV7-9 and J usage is TRBJ1-1; weak D call: TRBD1 (5 bases). Germline CDR1 is SEHNR and CDR2 is FQNEAQ (reference sequence). V was cut by 4 bases and J by 1 base, with 10 bases left in between. This CDR3 spans 14 amino acids. The CDR3 nucleotides are TGTGCCAGCAGCTCTCAGGGAGAGAACACTGAAGCTTTCTTT. Its protein product is CASSSQGENTEAFF.

The chain employs TRBV18 and TRBJ2-7; either TRBD1 or TRBD2 may fit D (5 bases each). The germline V gene encodes CDR1 KGHSH and CDR2 LQKENI. Trimming left V 2 bases short and J 4 bases short, with 12 bases between. The CDR3 is made up of 14 amino acids. The CDR3 reads CASSPGTVLYEQYF. The CDR3 DNA is TGTGCCAGCTCACCAGGGACGGTTCTATACGAGCAGTACTTC.